This TCR beta chain was profiled in a study of CD8+ T cells in alopecia areata (dated by TCRdb to 2016 to 2018). Background on the whole study: Treated patients were enrolled in an open-label pilot trial of oral tofacitinib, 5 to 10 mg twice daily, for moderate-to-severe alopecia areata. Tofacitinib was given for 6 to 18 months, followed by 6 months of follow-up off drug to assess delayed response and recurrence. Disease severity in treated patients was measured with the SALT score, which quantifies the percentage of affected scalp surface area. To study T cell clonal expansion in alopecia areata, the researchers applied high-throughput TCRbeta sequencing to both the C3H/HeJ mouse model and human patients. Scalp tissue and sorted CD4+ and CD8+ peripheral blood T cells from patchy and totalis/universalis alopecia areata patients and from healthy controls were covered by human TCRbeta sequencing. Tofacitinib-treated patients had biopsies at baseline and at 4 and 24 weeks of treatment, with a later scalp biopsy in several patients. Scalp clonality was compared across normal scalp (n=4), patchy alopecia areata scalp (n=8), and alopecia totalis/universalis scalp (n=8). The RNA source kit depended on sample type: the PAXgene miRNA kit for fixed scalp, the miRNeasy kit for PBMCs, and the RNeasy kit for mouse skin. TCRbeta CDR3 regions were amplified by immunoSEQ multiplex PCR with 35 Vbeta forward and 13 Jbeta reverse primers.

Overall study results and their limits: Because the treated cohort was small and included a single nonresponder, larger studies are needed to assess links between baseline CD8+ expansion and response. Tofacitinib significantly decreased scalp clonality and the number of expanded CD8+ clones among the top 100 scalp clones. Lesional scalp, especially in alopecia totalis/universalis, showed higher clonality and more expanded CD8+ clones than normal scalp, suggesting antigenic drive. During tofacitinib treatment, many expanded lesional clones remained in scalp and blood, and this persistence may partly explain relapse after treatment is stopped. Shared TCR sequences between patients were less evident than in mice, which may be partly attributable to HLA diversity in the patient population. Unlike mouse skin, where gammadelta T cells dominate, normal human skin contains resident alphabeta T cells that get sequenced too, which complicates analysis of the scalp TCR repertoire.

V and J are truncated by 8 bases and 0 bases respectively, leaving an intervening sequence of 19 bases. The CDR3 starts with the cysteine, ends with the phenylalanine, and has 16 residues. Only the CDR3 region is kept as DNA, spanning 48 bases read in frame from base 1. Looking up the germline V gene (reference sequence) yields CDR1 MNHEY and CDR2 SMNVEV. This clone was observed a few times. Its cognate antigen has yet to be identified. No base-level quality is on record; no much larger clone is a single base apart. The library was prepared using the immunoSEQ multiplex PCR assay. RNA was extracted from all samples and reverse transcribed into cDNA, which served as template for TCR sequencing. First-strand cDNA was synthesized with SuperScript III using a 2:1 mix of oligo-dT and random hexamers. A synthetic immune receptor repertoire was used to assess amplification bias, and residual bias was removed computationally. From the authors' description of their analysis: After raw reads were preprocessed to remove errors, the CDR3 was defined following IMGT conventions as running from the conserved cysteine to phenylalanine. To get clonality, Shannon entropy was normalized by log2 of the number of productive unique TCRs and the result was subtracted from 1. Scalp TCRbeta sequences were cross-referenced with sorted blood CD4 and CD8 repertoires so that the CD4 or CD8 identity of scalp clones could be inferred. Held by TCRdb, this immuneACCESS table contains in-frame sequences only and omits some clones. Under half of the omission traces to an unresolved V gene where checked; the cause of the rest is unknown. Clone size and V and J calls were adopted from that table, with D and trimming inferred from the DNA. The sample table contains about 210,000 clones; only one count was recorded for 64% of them. The ten largest clones represent roughly 4.2% of the sample.

This specimen's time point label, interpreted: 4 weeks on oral tofacitinib. In light of the paper, this sample's treatment or condition label describes: oral pan-JAK inhibitor, 5-10 mg twice daily. Lesional scalp punch biopsies and peripheral blood were obtained from alopecia areata patients. After PBMCs were isolated by density centrifugation and stained for CD3, CD4 and CD8, a FACSAria was used to sort CD4+ and CD8+ T cells. The sequence came from a human donor with alopecia areata. This receptor chain uses TRBV27 and TRBJ1-2, with the D gene not clear enough to name. Here the sequenced sample was CD4+ T cells sorted from blood, taken at week 4, from a patient treated with tofacitinib. The nucleotides are TGTGCCAGCTCCGATCTAAAGGAGTCAGCTAACTATGGCTACACCTTC. It translates as CASSDLKESANYGYTF.